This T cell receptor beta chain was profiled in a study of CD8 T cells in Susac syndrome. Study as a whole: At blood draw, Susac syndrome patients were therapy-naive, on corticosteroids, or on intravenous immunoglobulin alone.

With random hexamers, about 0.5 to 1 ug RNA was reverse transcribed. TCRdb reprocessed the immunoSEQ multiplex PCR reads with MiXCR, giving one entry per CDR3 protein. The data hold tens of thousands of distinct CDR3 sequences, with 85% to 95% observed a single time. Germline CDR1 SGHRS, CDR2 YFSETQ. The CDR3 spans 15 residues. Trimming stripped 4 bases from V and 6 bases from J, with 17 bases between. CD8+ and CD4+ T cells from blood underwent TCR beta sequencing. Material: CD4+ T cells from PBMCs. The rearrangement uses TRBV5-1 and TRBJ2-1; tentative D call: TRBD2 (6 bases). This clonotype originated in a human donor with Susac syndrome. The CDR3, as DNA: TGCGCCAGCAGCACGACTTGGGGGGACTTCAATGAGCAGTTCTTC. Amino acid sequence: CASSTTWGDFNEQFF.